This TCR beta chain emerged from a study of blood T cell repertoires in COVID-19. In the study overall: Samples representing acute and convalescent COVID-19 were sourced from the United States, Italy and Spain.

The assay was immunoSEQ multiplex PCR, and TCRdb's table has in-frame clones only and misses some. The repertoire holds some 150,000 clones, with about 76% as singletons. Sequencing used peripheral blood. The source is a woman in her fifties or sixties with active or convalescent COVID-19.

The CDR3 nucleotides are TGTGCCAGCAGCTCCCTTGGACTGGGTCAAGAGACCCAGTACTTC. The encoded protein is CASSSLGLGQETQYF. V and J are TRBV5-5 and TRBJ2-5; a possible D gene is TRBD2 (5 bases). The V gene's germline CDR1 is SGHKS and CDR2 YYEKEE (reference sequence). V lost 3 bases, J lost 2 bases, and 14 bases lay in between. This CDR3 has 15 residues.